These 29 T cell receptor beta chains share one sample of origin, sequenced in a study of shared T cell receptors in the human thymus. The protocol was immunoSEQ multiplex PCR, while the TCRdb copy is restricted to in-frame clones and leaves out a portion. The sample includes approximately 730,000 clones, 70% to 90% of them seen just once. The sample was also reused in another study, on human thymus T cells.

Source material: thymocytes. These receptors all stem from a girl in the first two years of life with a congenital heart defect.

The J gene is TRBJ2-7, the V gene TRBV27; 7 bases match TRBD1. This CDR3 region has 13 residues. After removal of 5 bases from V and 4 bases from J, the junction contained 5 bases not matched to a gene. Germline CDR1 MNHEY, CDR2 SMNVEV (reference sequence). The CDR3 DNA reads as TGTGCCAGCAGTGGGACAGATCTATACGAGCAGTACTTC. Protein: CASSGTDLYEQYF.

J is TRBJ1-5 and V is TRBV28; D perhaps matches TRBD1 (5 bases). CDR1 is MDHEN, CDR2 SYDVKM, per germline. The CDR3 extends over 15 amino acids. V was cut by 8 bases and J by 2 bases, with 16 bases left in between. This CDR3 reads CASGPGGSGNQPQHF. CDR3 bases: TGTGCCAGCGGGCCCGGGGGTAGCGGCAATCAGCCCCAGCATTTT.

The chain links TRBV7-8 to TRBJ2-1; 7 bases match TRBD1. The CDR3 is 15 amino acids. CDR1 and CDR2 from the germline V gene are SGHVS and FQNEAQ. The V segment lost 2 bases and the J segment 9 bases; nucleotides outside the gene matches: 10. CDR3 nucleotide sequence: TGTGCCAGCAGCTTACAGGGGGAAAGCGGCCTTGAGCAGTTCTTC. Translation gives CASSLQGESGLEQFF.

Remarks on this clone: This specimen includes other DNA sequences encoding the same CDR3. The rearrangement joins TRBV27 to TRBJ1-1; 7 positions agree with TRBD1. With V trimmed by 6 bases and J by 8 bases, 6 bases remained unmatched. The germline gives CDR1 MNHEY, CDR2 SMNVEV (reference sequence). CDR3 length equals 12 residues. The CDR3 bases are TGTGCCAGCAGCCCGGGAGGGGGCGAAGCTTTCTTT. Residues: CASSPGGGEAFF.

V usage is TRBV7-6 and J usage is TRBJ2-5; tentative D call: TRBD2 (5 bases). Germline CDR1 is SGHVS and CDR2 is FNYEAQ. Trimming removed 1 base at V and 3 bases at J, with 9 bases between. This CDR3 spans 14 amino acids. The CDR3 DNA reads TGTGCCAGCAGCTTAGGAGGGCCAGAAGAGACCCAGTACTTC. It encodes CASSLGGPEETQYF.

The chain combines TRBV7-4 with TRBJ1-5, with D possibly matching TRBD1 (5 bases). The CDR3 totals 16 residues. Germline lookup yields CDR1 SGHVT and CDR2 SQSDAQ. V was trimmed by 1 base and J by 3 bases, leaving 13 bases between them. CDR3 in amino acids: CASSLGFDSINQPQHF. DNA for the CDR3: TGTGCCAGCAGCTTAGGTTTCGACAGTATCAATCAGCCCCAGCATTTT.

The V call is TRBV4-1, the J call TRBJ2-1; 16 bases match TRBD2. The junction had 19 bases not matched to a gene; V was cut back by 5 bases and J by 6 bases. The CDR3 sequence is 21 residues long. Germline V CDR1 and CDR2: MGHRA, YSYEKL. Here the CDR3 reads CASSSRIPGTSGGAFPNEQFF. CDR3 bases: TGCGCCAGCAGCTCTCGGATCCCTGGGACTAGCGGGGGGGCATTCCCCAATGAGCAGTTCTTC.

The chain is built from TRBV5-6 and TRBJ2-7; 7 bases map to TRBD1. The J segment lost 3 bases and the V segment lost 0 bases, leaving 9 bases of the junction unmatched. CDR1 is SGHDT, CDR2 YYEEEE, per germline. The CDR3 runs 16 residues. The CDR3 DNA follows: TGTGCCAGCAGCTTGGTGATCCGGGACAGCGACTACGAGCAGTACTTC. Protein sequence: CASSLVIRDSDYEQYF.

V is TRBV7-2 and J is TRBJ2-7; a possible D gene is TRBD2 (7 bases). Germline values: CDR1 SGHTA, CDR2 FQGNSA. Between the trimmed V and J ends, which lost 1 base and 7 bases, there was a span of 20 bases. This CDR3 has 16 residues. This CDR3 reads CASSLGEAGAPREQYF. CDR3 DNA: TGTGCCAGCAGCTTAGGCGAGGCGGGGGCCCCACGGGAGCAGTACTTC.

V and J are TRBV27 and TRBJ2-2; D remains ambiguous. V shed 2 bases and J shed 7 bases, with 8 bases lying between them. Germline V gives CDR1 MNHEY, CDR2 SMNVEV (reference sequence). The CDR3 runs to 13 residues. CDR3 amino acids: CASSLTTSGELFF. The CDR3 DNA follows: TGTGCCAGCAGTTTAACCACAAGCGGGGAGCTGTTTTTT.

The V call is TRBV19, the J call TRBJ1-1, with TRBD1 matching over 9 bases. The CDR3 has 12 residues. CDR1 is LNHDA, CDR2 SQIVND, per germline (reference sequence). The ends lost 4 bases at V and 12 bases at J; junction bases unmatched: 6. CDR3 sequence (DNA): TGTGCCAGTAGTAGCCGGGACAGGGTAACTTTCTTT. Translated, it gives CASSSRDRVTFF.

The chain combines TRBV27 with TRBJ1-1, with no clear D. The V end was cut by 4 bases, the J end by 4 bases, with 25 bases between. Germline-derived CDR1 and CDR2 are MNHEY and SMNVEV (reference sequence). The CDR3 runs 18 residues. CDR3 coding DNA: TGTGCCAGCAGTTCTTATGGGCCCGGCAGACCAGAGGGCACTGAAGCTTTCTTT. Amino acids: CASSSYGPGRPEGTEAFF.

The rearrangement uses TRBV5-8 and TRBJ1-4; 7 positions agree with TRBD1. The CDR3 is 17 amino acids. Germline V gene sequence: CDR1 SGHTS, CDR2 YDEGEE. V trimming: 4 bases; J trimming: 8 bases; junction bases outside the gene matches: 17. CDR3 in amino acids: CASSPSTGEVCSEKLFF. In DNA, the CDR3 is TGTGCCAGCAGCCCAAGCACAGGGGAGGTCTGTTCAGAAAAACTGTTTTTT.

This sequence joins TRBV5-1 and TRBJ1-1; the match to TRBD1 covers 9 bases. This CDR3 comprises 14 residues. Germline loops: CDR1 SGHRS, CDR2 YFSETQ. Unmatched junction bases numbered 6, after V lost 4 bases and J lost 5 bases. The CDR3 sequence is CASSQTGGRTEAFF. The CDR3 nucleotides are TGCGCCAGCAGCCAGACAGGGGGAAGGACTGAAGCTTTCTTT.

The rearrangement links TRBV7-9 to TRBJ2-1; 11 nucleotides align to TRBD1. The CDR3 is 16 residues long. Looked up from germline, CDR1 is SEHNR and CDR2 is FQNEAQ (reference sequence). V gave up 2 bases and J gave up 4 bases; unmatched junction bases: 4. For the CDR3, the DNA is TGTGCCAGCAGCTTAACCGGGACAGGGGGATACAATGAGCAGTTCTTC. Encoded protein: CASSLTGTGGYNEQFF.

This sequence joins TRBV4-3 and TRBJ2-3; D possibly corresponds to TRBD2 (5 bases). CDR3 length: 17 amino acids. The germline V gene has CDR1 LGHNA and CDR2 YSLEER. Trimming stripped 1 base from V and 6 bases from J, with 20 bases between. CDR3 protein: CASSQVLRRLPSDTQYF. The CDR3 DNA follows: TGCGCCAGCAGCCAAGTGCTTCGGAGGTTACCCTCCGATACGCAGTATTTT.

This rearrangement joins TRBV30 to TRBJ1-1; weak D call: TRBD1 (6 bases). Trimming took 7 bases from V and 1 from J, leaving 16 bases between them. CDR1 GTSNPN and CDR2 SVGIG come from the germline V gene (reference sequence). The CDR3 totals 14 residues. CDR3 in DNA: TGTGCCTACAGAAAGGGACACTCGAACACTGAAGCTTTCTTT. Translation gives CAYRKGHSNTEAFF.

The chain combines TRBV5-6 with TRBJ1-4; D unresolved. The CDR3 contains 14 residues. Germline V gene data show CDR1 as SGHDT and CDR2 as YYEEEE. Trimming left V 1 base short and J 5 bases short, with 9 bases between. CDR3 bases: TGTGCCAGCAGCTTGAACTATTCAAATGAAAAACTGTTTTTT. It is translated as CASSLNYSNEKLFF. The entire variable domain, with the rest obtained from reference TRBV5-6 and TRBJ1-4, is as follows: DAGVTQSPTHLIKTRGQQVTLRCSPKSGHDTVSWYQQALGQGPQFIFQYYEEEERQRGNFPDRFSGHQFPNYSSELNVNALLLGDSALYLCASSLNYSNEKLFFGSGTQLSVL.

The chain links TRBV28 to TRBJ1-2; 7 positions match TRBD1. Germline V CDR1 and CDR2: MDHEN, SYDVKM. This CDR3 spans 14 amino acids. With 6 bases clipped from V and 8 bases from J, the junction kept 12 bases outside the gene matches. CDR3 nucleotides: TGTGCCAGCAGCCCCCCCGCCGACAGGGTGGGCTACACCTTC. Its protein product is CASSPPADRVGYTF.

This chain joins TRBV27 and TRBJ1-4; 11 bases match TRBD1. The CDR3 loop spans 15 amino acids. J lost 4 bases, V lost 10 bases, and 8 bases had no gene match. Looked up from germline, CDR1 is MNHEY and CDR2 is SMNVEV (reference sequence). The DNA for the CDR3 is TGTGCCACCTCGGACAGGGGGCGCGATAATGAAAAACTGTTTTTT. Its protein is CATSDRGRDNEKLFF.

V is TRBV15 and J is TRBJ2-5; TRBD1 aligns across 7 bases. V lost 1 base to trimming and J lost 2 bases; unmatched junction nucleotides: 7. The germline gives CDR1 LNHNV, CDR2 YYDKDF (reference sequence). The CDR3 sequence is 16 residues long. CDR3 protein: CATSRGDRDRQETQYF. As DNA, the CDR3 is TGTGCCACCAGCAGAGGAGACAGGGATCGGCAAGAGACCCAGTACTTC.

This clone was recorded a few times. The V call is TRBV4-1, the J call TRBJ2-3; D may be TRBD2 (6 bases). This CDR3 is built from 15 residues. The V and J ends lost 0 bases and 6 bases respectively, with 13 bases between them. Germline V gene data show CDR1 as MGHRA and CDR2 as YSYEKL. This chain's CDR3 is CASSQDQGAGDTQYF. The CDR3 DNA is TGCGCCAGCAGCCAAGATCAAGGCGCGGGGGATACGCAGTATTTT.

This chain links TRBV28 with TRBJ1-2; TRBD1 agrees at 11 bases. The CDR3 loop spans 15 amino acids. With 5 bases clipped from V and 3 bases from J, the junction kept 5 bases outside the gene matches. Germline lookup yields CDR1 MDHEN and CDR2 SYDVKM. The CDR3 nucleotides are TGTGCCAGCAGTACTCCGGGACAGGGGGACTATGGCTACACCTTC. Translated: CASSTPGQGDYGYTF.

The genes are TRBV4-1 and TRBJ1-2; D may be TRBD1 (6 bases). V lost 4 bases to trimming and J lost 2 bases, with 14 bases between them. Germline assignment: CDR1 MGHRA and CDR2 YSYEKL. The CDR3 contains 15 residues. CDR3 sequence: CASSPSMTGNYGYTF. The CDR3 region has the DNA TGCGCCAGCAGCCCCTCAATGACAGGAAACTATGGCTACACCTTC.

The V gene is TRBV25-1, the J gene TRBJ1-6; 10 positions match TRBD1. CDR3 length equals 18 residues. In germline, CDR1 is MGHDK, CDR2 SYGVNS. V lost 6 bases to trimming and J lost 8 bases; unmatched junction nucleotides: 16. In DNA form, the CDR3 reads TGTGCCAGCAGCTCCGGGACAGGGGAGCCCATAATGGATTCACCCCTCCACTTT. Translation: CASSSGTGEPIMDSPLHF.

The chain couples TRBV7-8 to TRBJ2-2; D possibly corresponds to TRBD1 (5 bases). Deletions cut 1 base from V and 1 base from J, with 16 bases between. The CDR3 runs 18 residues. Germline V gene lookup returns CDR1 SGHVS and CDR2 FQNEAQ. CDR3 region: CASSLVFSRDKNTGELFF. CDR3 DNA: TGTGCCAGCAGCTTAGTTTTTAGCAGGGATAAGAACACCGGGGAGCTGTTTTTT.

The chain joins TRBV12-5 to TRBJ2-1, with 8 positions matching TRBD2. This CDR3 has 15 amino acids. V was clipped by 5 bases and J by 8 bases; unmatched bases: 11. Germline assignment: CDR1 LGHNT and CDR2 FRNRAP. CDR3 nucleotide sequence: TGTGCTAGTGGTCCCACTAGCGGACCCCCCGATGAGCAGTTCTTC. Translation: CASGPTSGPPDEQFF.

The V gene is TRBV5-1, the J gene TRBJ2-3, with 8 bases that match TRBD2. After removal of 2 bases from V and 3 bases from J, the junction contained 8 bases not matched to a gene. This CDR3 comprises 16 residues. The germline gives CDR1 SGHRS, CDR2 YFSETQ. CDR3 residues: CASSFELAEKTDTQYF. As DNA, the CDR3 is TGCGCCAGCAGCTTCGAACTAGCGGAAAAGACAGATACGCAGTATTTT.

The chain recombines TRBV2 with TRBJ1-1; D gene uncertain. The CDR3 extends over 19 amino acids. Looked up from germline, CDR1 is SNHLY and CDR2 is FYNNEI. Trimming removed 0 bases from V and 0 bases from J, with 20 bases in between. The CDR3 sequence: CASSEAPCRLALLNTEAFF. Written as DNA, the CDR3 is TGTGCCAGCAGTGAAGCGCCTTGCAGACTCGCTCTCTTGAACACTGAAGCTTTCTTT. The full variable domain, completed using reference TRBV2 and TRBJ1-1, is EPEVTQTPSHQVTQMGQEVILRCVPISNHLYFYWYRQILGQKVEFLVSFYNNEISEKSEIFDDQFSVERPDGSNFTLKIRSTKLEDSAMYFCASSEAPCRLALLNTEAFFGQGTRLTVV.